The rows below give T cell receptor beta chains drawn from one sample of a study of T cell repertoires in cytomegalovirus infection. In TCRdb, the reads were re-called with MiXCR into one record per CDR3 protein. The sample has roughly 240,000 distinct CDR3 sequences, around 6.4% seen once. Source material: PBMCs. These receptors were taken from a human donor in good health (CMV status not recorded). Some clones in this sample may be carry-over from other donors' samples. Both conserved end residues are part of each CDR3. A D gene is named only where the DNA matches it firmly. Size is stated for part of the rows, as once, few or many counts, or as a class when the clone is expanded.

V	D	size	J	DNA	CDR3
TRBV20-1	-	many	TRBJ2-2	TGCAGTGCTCTCTCTCCGGGGGGCCAGTCCGGGGAGCTGTTTTTT	CSALSPGGQSGELFF
TRBV7-2	TRBD2	many	TRBJ2-5	TGTGCCAGCAGCTTAAGGGTAGCGGGGGGGCAGACCCAGTACTTC	CASSLRVAGGQTQYF
TRBV7-2	TRBD1	many	TRBJ1-5	TGTGCCAGCAGCCCAGGGGGCAGGGGCTTAGGTCAGCCCCAGCATTTT	CASSPGGRGLGQPQHF
TRBV11-3	TRBD2	many	TRBJ2-1	TGTGCCAGCAGCTCAATTCTAGCGGGGGGGGAGCAGTTCTTC	CASSSILAGGEQFF
TRBV6-2/TRBV6-3	TRBD1	many	TRBJ1-5	TGTGCCAGCAGCCCGGGACAGGGTAACAATCAGCCCCAGCATTTT	CASSPGQGNNQPQHF
TRBV11-2	-	few	TRBJ2-1	TGTGCCAGCAGCTATAGGACAGAATGGATAGGCAATGAGCAGTTCTTC	CASSYRTEWIGNEQFF
TRBV6-2/TRBV6-3	-	many	TRBJ2-7	TGTGCCAGCAGTTACTCTAACAGAGCCTTC	CASSYSNRAF
TRBV7-2	TRBD2	many	TRBJ2-3	TGTGCCAGCAGCTTACTAGCGGGACGCACAGATACGCAGTATTTT	CASSLLAGRTDTQYF
TRBV7-2	-	many	TRBJ1-2	TGTGCCAGCAGCTTAGCGATAGGGCAGGTTGGCTACACCTTC	CASSLAIGQVGYTF
TRBV28	TRBD1	many	TRBJ1-2	TGTGCCAGCAGTTTAAAAATTGGGACAGCCTCTGGCACCTTC	CASSLKIGTASGTF
TRBV27	-	many	TRBJ2-7	TGTGCCAGCAGTTTATTGTTCGGTCAAGCAGAGCCCGGCTACGAGCAGTACTTC	CASSLLFGQAEPGYEQYF
TRBV7-3	TRBD2	many	TRBJ2-5	TGTGCCAGCAGCCCGACTAGCGGCCCTCGGGAGACCCAGTACTTC	CASSPTSGPRETQYF
TRBV28	TRBD1	many	TRBJ1-5	TGTGCCAGCAGATTCAAGGGGGCGGACAGGGGGCGCGATCAGCCCCAGCATTTT	CASRFKGADRGRDQPQHF
TRBV5-6	-	many	TRBJ1-2	TGTGCCAGCAGCGGGGCGGCAGGAAACTATGGCTACACCTTC	CASSGAAGNYGYTF
TRBV6-5	-	-	TRBJ2-7	TGTGCCAGCTCTCCGTGGGCCGCCTACGAGCAGTACTTC	CASSPWAAYEQYF
TRBV6-1	TRBD1	many	TRBJ2-5	TGTGCCAGCAGTGAACAGGACAGGGGGGGTACAGAGACCCAGTACTTC	CASSEQDRGGTETQYF
TRBV5-1	-	once	TRBJ2-5	TGCGCCAGCAGCCCCGGGTCCACCCAAGAGACCCAGTACTTC	CASSPGSTQETQYF
TRBV29-1	-	few	TRBJ2-7	TGCAGCGCCGCCCGGACCGATTTCTACGAGCAGTACTTC	CSAARTDFYEQYF
TRBV14	-	-	TRBJ2-1	TGTGCCAGCAGTTCTTTCAAGGGCTCAGGTCTGCGGTCTTACAATGAGCAGTTCTTC	CASSSFKGSGLRSYNEQFF
TRBV20-1	-	many	TRBJ2-3	TGCAGTGCTAGAGATTCGCAGAGGGGCCCGACAGATACGCAGTATTTT	CSARDSQRGPTDTQYF
TRBV6-2/TRBV6-3	-	many	TRBJ1-5	TGTGCCAGCAGGGACCGACGGGATAATCAGCCCCAGCATTTT	CASRDRRDNQPQHF
TRBV7-9	-	many	TRBJ1-1	TGTGCCAGCAGCTTTTTGGACAAGATGAACACTGAAGCTTTCTTT	CASSFLDKMNTEAFF
TRBV7-6	-	many	TRBJ1-4	TGTGCCAGCAGGTCCACCGGTGCTTTATGGGAAAAACTGTTTTTT	CASRSTGALWEKLFF
TRBV12-3/TRBV12-4	-	-	TRBJ1-2	TGTGCCAGCAGTACCCGCCCTGGCCGCTCCAGGGTTGACTATGGCTACACCTTC	CASSTRPGRSRVDYGYTF
TRBV5-1	-	many	TRBJ2-3	TGCGCCAGCAGCTTGACAGGCACAGATACGCAGTATTTT	CASSLTGTDTQYF
TRBV14	-	many	TRBJ2-7	TGTGCCAGCAGCCGGGGGTCCACAGGGTACGAGCAGTACTTC	CASSRGSTGYEQYF
TRBV12-3/TRBV12-4	-	many	TRBJ1-1	TGTGCCAGCAGTCCACCGACAGCTATGAACACTGAAGCTTTCTTT	CASSPPTAMNTEAFF
TRBV30	-	-	TRBJ1-5	TGTGCCTGGAGGGACAGACCCAATCAGCCCCAGCATTTT	CAWRDRPNQPQHF
TRBV7-2	-	many	TRBJ1-5	TGTGCCAGCAGCTTGGTACAGGGAAGCAATCAGCCCCAGCATTTT	CASSLVQGSNQPQHF
TRBV7-2	-	many	TRBJ2-2	TGTGCCAGCAGCTCCCAACCCGGCGGGGAGCTGTTTTTT	CASSSQPGGELFF
TRBV7-2	-	few	TRBJ1-3	TGTGCCAGCAGTCAAGGGGCGGCCTCTGGAAACACCATATATTTT	CASSQGAASGNTIYF
TRBV7-2	TRBD1	many	TRBJ1-5	TGTGCCAGCAGTGGGACAGAACATAGCAATCAGCCCCAGCATTTT	CASSGTEHSNQPQHF
TRBV2	-	few	TRBJ2-7	TGTGCCAGCAGTGAAGGCTTAGGTGGTGCCGAGCAGTACTTC	CASSEGLGGAEQYF
TRBV6-1	-	many	TRBJ2-7	TGTGCCAGCAGTACCTGGGACGGAGCCACCGGGGAGCAGTACTTC	CASSTWDGATGEQYF
TRBV28	-	many	TRBJ2-5	TGTGCCAGCAGCGAACTAAAACCGACAGGCTTCGGGACCCAGTACTTC	CASSELKPTGFGTQYF
TRBV4-3	TRBD1	few	TRBJ1-4	TGCGCCAGCAGCCGCCTTCAGGGGGCCGGGGATGAAAAACTGTTTTTT	CASSRLQGAGDEKLFF
TRBV29-1	-	many	TRBJ2-7	TGCAGCGTTGAGAGGTTGGAGGACAGAGCCTACGAGCAGTACTTC	CSVERLEDRAYEQYF
TRBV7-2	-	many	TRBJ1-3	TGTGCCAGCAGCTTAGCCCAGGGGATCTCTGGAAACACCATATATTTT	CASSLAQGISGNTIYF
TRBV29-1	-	many	TRBJ2-1	TGCAGCGTTGAAGATCGGGACTGGGGTGAGCAGTTCTTC	CSVEDRDWGEQFF
TRBV20-1	-	many	TRBJ1-2	TGCAGTGCTGAAACAGGGAGCTTCGCTCCTTATGGCTACACCTTC	CSAETGSFAPYGYTF
TRBV20-1	-	many	TRBJ1-6	TGCAGTGCTAGGGGTTTGAGTAATTCACCCCTCCACTTT	CSARGLSNSPLHF
TRBV24-1	TRBD2	many	TRBJ2-1	TGTGCCACCAGTGGCGGGGGGCCGAAGTACAATGAGCAGTTCTTC	CATSGGGPKYNEQFF
TRBV7-2	TRBD1	many	TRBJ1-2	TGTGCCAGCAGCTTGGCCAGGGGGCTCTATGGCTACACCTTC	CASSLARGLYGYTF
TRBV9	-	many	TRBJ1-3	TGTGCCAGCAGCCCAGGGACTTTCGCCTCTGGAAACACCATATATTTT	CASSPGTFASGNTIYF
TRBV7-2	-	many	TRBJ1-1	TGTGCCAGCAGCCAACAAGGGAACACTGAAGCTTTCTTT	CASSQQGNTEAFF
TRBV7-6	TRBD2	many	TRBJ2-3	TGTGCCAGCAGCTTACCCCCGGGGGGGCTAGATACGCAGTATTTT	CASSLPPGGLDTQYF
TRBV9	TRBD1	many	TRBJ1-2	TGTGCCAGCAGCGTAGAGGGGGCCCATGGCTACACCTTC	CASSVEGAHGYTF
TRBV4-3	TRBD1	many	TRBJ1-6	TGCGCCAGCAGCCCTTGGAAGACAGGGGGATATAATTCACCCCTCCACTTT	CASSPWKTGGYNSPLHF
TRBV29-1	-	many	TRBJ2-3	TGCAGCGTTGACTGGACAGGAGGGACCTCAGATACGCAGTATTTT	CSVDWTGGTSDTQYF
TRBV2	TRBD2	many	TRBJ2-3	TGTGCCAGCAGTGAAGGTACTAGCGGGGGAGATTTT	CASSEGTSGGDF
TRBV29-1	-	-	TRBJ2-5	TGCAGCGTCGGACAGCAAAAAGAGACCCAGTACTTC	CSVGQQKETQYF
TRBV29-1	-	-	TRBJ2-5	TGCAGCGTTGTCTCTCCCATCCTCCAAGAGACCCAGTACTTC	CSVVSPILQETQYF
TRBV27	-	many	TRBJ1-2	TGTGCCAGCAGTTTATCTGTCGGGGGGGCACTCCTATATGGCTACACCTTC	CASSLSVGGALLYGYTF
TRBV10-3	TRBD1	many	TRBJ1-6	TGTGCCATCAGTGAGCACCCGACACCTACAGGGGTGGGTTCACCCCTCCACTTT	CAISEHPTPTGVGSPLHF
TRBV7-2	-	medium-sized	TRBJ1-1	TGTGCCAGCAGCTTAGACTCTACAGGGTACACTGAAGCTTTCTTT	CASSLDSTGYTEAFF
TRBV7-9	TRBD1	many	TRBJ1-6	TGTGCCAGCAGCCGAGGGACAGCCTCACCCCTCCACTTT	CASSRGTASPLHF
TRBV7-2	-	many	TRBJ1-2	TGTGCCAGCAGCGTTCGGGGGTTACCCGACTATGGCTACACCTTC	CASSVRGLPDYGYTF
TRBV20-1	-	-	TRBJ2-6	TGCAGTGCTAGAAGGCGGACTGGGGCCAACGTCCTGACTTTC	CSARRRTGANVLTF